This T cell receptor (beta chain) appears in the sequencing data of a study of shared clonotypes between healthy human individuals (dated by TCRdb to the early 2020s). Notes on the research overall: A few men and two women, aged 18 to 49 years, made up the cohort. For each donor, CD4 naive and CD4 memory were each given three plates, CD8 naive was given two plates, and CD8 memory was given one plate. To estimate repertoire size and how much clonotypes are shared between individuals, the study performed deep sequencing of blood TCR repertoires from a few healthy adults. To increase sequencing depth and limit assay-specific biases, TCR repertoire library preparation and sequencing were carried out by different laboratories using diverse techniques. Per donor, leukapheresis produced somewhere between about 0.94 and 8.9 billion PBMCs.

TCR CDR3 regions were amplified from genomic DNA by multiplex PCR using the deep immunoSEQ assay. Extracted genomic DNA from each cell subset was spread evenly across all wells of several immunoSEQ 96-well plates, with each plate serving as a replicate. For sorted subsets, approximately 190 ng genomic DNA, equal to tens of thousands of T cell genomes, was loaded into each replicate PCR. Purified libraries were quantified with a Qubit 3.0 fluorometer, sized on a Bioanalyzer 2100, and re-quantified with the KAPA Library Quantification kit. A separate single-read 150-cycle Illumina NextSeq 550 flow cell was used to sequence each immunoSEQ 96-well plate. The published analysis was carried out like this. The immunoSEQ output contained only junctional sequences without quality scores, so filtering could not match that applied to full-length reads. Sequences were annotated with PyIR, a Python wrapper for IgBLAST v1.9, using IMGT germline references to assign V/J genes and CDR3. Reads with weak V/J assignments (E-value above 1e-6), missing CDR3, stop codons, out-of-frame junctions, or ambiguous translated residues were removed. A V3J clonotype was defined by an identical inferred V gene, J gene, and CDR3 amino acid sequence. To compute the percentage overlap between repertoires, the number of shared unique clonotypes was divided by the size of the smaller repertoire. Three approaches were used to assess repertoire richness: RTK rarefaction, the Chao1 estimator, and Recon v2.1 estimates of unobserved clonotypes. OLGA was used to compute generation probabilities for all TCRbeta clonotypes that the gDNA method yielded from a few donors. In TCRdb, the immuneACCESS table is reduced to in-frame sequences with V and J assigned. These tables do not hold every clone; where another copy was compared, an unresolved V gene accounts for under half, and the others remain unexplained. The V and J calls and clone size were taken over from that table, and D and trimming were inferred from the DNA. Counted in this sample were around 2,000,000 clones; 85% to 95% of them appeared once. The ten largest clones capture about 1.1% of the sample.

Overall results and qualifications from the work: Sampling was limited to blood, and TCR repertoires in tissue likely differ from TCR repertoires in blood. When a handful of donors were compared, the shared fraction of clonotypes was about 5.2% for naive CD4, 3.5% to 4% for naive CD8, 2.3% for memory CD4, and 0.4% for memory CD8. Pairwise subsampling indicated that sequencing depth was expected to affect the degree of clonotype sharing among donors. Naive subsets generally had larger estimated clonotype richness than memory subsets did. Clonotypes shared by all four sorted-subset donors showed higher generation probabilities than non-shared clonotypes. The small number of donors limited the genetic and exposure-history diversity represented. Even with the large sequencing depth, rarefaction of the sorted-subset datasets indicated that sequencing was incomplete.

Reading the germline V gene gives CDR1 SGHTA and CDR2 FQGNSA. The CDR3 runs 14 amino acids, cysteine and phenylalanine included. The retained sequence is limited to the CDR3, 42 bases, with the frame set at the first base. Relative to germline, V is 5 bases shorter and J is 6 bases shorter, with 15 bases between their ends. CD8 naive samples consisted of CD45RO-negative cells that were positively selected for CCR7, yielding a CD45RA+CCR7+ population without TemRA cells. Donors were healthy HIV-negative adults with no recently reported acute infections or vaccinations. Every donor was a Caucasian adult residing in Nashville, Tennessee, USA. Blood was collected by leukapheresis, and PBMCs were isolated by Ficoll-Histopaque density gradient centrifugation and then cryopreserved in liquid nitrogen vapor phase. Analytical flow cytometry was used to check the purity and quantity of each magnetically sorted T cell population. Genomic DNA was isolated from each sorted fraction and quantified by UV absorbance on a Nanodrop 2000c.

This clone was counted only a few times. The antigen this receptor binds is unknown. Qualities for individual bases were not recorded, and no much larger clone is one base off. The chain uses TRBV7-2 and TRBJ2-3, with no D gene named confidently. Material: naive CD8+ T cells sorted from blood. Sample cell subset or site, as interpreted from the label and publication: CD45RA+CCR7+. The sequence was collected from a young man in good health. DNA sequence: TGTGCCAGCAGCCTGGGCGGAGTCTACGATACGCAGTATTTT. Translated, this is CASSLGGVYDTQYF.